This paragraph covers one T cell receptor beta chain sequence. The entry originates in a study of blood T cell repertoires in COVID-19. Across the whole study: The samples span acute and convalescent COVID-19 from the United States, Italy and Spain.

Repertoires were generated with immunoSEQ multiplex PCR, while TCRdb's copy carries only in-frame clones and drops some. Here the sample spans 130,000 to 150,000 clones, around 82% being singletons. Trimming shortened V by 3 bases and J by 1 base, and 15 bases separated the two germline ends. Germline CDR1 SGHTA, CDR2 FQGNSA. This CDR3 comprises 16 residues. This clonotype was obtained from a man aged 60-69 years with active or convalescent COVID-19. Material for sequencing was peripheral blood. The gene calls are TRBV7-2 and TRBJ1-2; maybe TRBD1 (6 bases). The CDR3 spells CASSFVSGVYNYGYTF. In nucleotides, the CDR3 is TGTGCCAGCAGCTTCGTTTCAGGGGTGTATAACTATGGCTACACCTTC.